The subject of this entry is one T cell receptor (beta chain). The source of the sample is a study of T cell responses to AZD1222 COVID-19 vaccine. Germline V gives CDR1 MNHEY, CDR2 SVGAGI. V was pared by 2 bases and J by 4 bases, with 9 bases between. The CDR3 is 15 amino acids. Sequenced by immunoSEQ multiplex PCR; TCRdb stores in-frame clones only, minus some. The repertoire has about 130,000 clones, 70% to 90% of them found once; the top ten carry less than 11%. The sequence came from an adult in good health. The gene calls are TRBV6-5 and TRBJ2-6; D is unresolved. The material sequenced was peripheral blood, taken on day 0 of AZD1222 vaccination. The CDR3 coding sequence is TGTGCCAGCAGTTACGCGAGAGCAGGGGCCAACGTCCTGACTTTC. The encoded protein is CASSYARAGANVLTF.